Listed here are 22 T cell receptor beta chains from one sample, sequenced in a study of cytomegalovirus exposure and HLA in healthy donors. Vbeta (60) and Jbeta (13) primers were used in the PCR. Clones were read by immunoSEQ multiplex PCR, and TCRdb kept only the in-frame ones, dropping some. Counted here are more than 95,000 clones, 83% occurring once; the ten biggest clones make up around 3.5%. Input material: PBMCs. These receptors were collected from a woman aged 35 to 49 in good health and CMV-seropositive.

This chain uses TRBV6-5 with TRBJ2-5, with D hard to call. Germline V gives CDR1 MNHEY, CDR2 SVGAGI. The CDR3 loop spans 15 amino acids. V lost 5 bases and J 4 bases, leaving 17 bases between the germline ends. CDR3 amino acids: CASSISANPIETQYF. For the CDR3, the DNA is TGTGCCAGCAGTATCTCAGCGAACCCGATAGAGACCCAGTACTTC.

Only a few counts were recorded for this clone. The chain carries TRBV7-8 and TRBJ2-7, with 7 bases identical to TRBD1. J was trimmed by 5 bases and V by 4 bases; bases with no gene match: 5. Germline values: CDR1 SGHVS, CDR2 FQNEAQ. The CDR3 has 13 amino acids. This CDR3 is CASSSLDRDEQYF. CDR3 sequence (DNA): TGTGCCAGCAGCTCCCTCGACAGGGACGAGCAGTACTTC.

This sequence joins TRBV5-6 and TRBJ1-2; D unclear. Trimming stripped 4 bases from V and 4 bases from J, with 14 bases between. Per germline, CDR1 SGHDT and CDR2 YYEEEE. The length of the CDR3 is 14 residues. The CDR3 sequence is CASSVVHSTYGYTF. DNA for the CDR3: TGTGCCAGCAGCGTGGTCCACAGCACCTATGGCTACACCTTC.

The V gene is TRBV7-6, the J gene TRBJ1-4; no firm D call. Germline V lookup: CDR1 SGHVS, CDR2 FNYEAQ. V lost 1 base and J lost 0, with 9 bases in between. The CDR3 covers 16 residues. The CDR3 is CASSLEVSATNEKLFF. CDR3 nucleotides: TGTGCCAGCAGCTTAGAAGTTTCAGCAACTAATGAAAAACTGTTTTTT.

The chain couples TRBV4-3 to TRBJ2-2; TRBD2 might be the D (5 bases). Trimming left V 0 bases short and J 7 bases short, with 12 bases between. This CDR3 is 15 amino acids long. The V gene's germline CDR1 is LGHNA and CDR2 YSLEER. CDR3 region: CASSQEEVGYGELFF. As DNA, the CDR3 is TGCGCCAGCAGCCAAGAGGAGGTGGGATACGGGGAGCTGTTTTTT.

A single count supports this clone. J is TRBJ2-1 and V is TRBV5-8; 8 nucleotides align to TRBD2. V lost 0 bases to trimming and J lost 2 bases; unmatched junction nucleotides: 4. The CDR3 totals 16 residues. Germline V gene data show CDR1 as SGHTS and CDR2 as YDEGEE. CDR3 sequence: CASSLGTSGPYNEQFF. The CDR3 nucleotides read TGTGCCAGCAGCTTGGGTACTAGCGGTCCCTACAATGAGCAGTTCTTC.

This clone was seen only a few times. The CDR3 DNA reads as TGTGCCAGCAGTGAAGGCGGGGGGCGTCAGCCCCAGCATTTT. This gives the protein CASSEGGGRQPQHF. The chain uses TRBV25-1 and TRBJ1-5, with a possible D match to TRBD1 (6 bases). Germline V CDR1 and CDR2: MGHDK, SYGVNS. The CDR3 contains 14 residues. The ends were cut back, 2 bases at V and 6 bases at J, with 11 bases in the middle.

The CDR3 nucleotides read TGTGCCAGCAGCGGGAACAGGAACACTGAAGCTTTCTTT. This gives the protein CASSGNRNTEAFF. V usage is TRBV6-5 and J usage is TRBJ1-1, with D unclear. With 6 bases removed from V and 1 base from J, the gap between germline ends came to 9 bases. CDR1 and CDR2 from the germline V gene are MNHEY and SVGAGI. This CDR3 has 13 residues.

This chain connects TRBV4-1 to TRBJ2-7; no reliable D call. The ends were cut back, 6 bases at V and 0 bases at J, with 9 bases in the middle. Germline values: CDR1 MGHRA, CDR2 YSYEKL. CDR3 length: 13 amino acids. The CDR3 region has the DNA TGCGCCAGCAGGCGTACGGGCTCCTACGAGCAGTACTTC. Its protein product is CASRRTGSYEQYF.

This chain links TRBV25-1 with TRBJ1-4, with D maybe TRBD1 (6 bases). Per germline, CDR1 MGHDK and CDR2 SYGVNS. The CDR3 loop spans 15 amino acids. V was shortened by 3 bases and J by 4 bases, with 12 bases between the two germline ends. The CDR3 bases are TGTGCCAGCAGTGATCAGGGGCTTGGTAATGAAAAACTGTTTTTT. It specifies CASSDQGLGNEKLFF.

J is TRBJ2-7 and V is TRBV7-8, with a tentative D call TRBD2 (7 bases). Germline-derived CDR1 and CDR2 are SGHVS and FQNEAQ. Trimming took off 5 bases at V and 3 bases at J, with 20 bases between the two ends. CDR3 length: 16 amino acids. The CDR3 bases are TGTGCCAGCAGCACCCCTGAGGGGGGGCGGTTCTACGAGCAGTACTTC. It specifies CASSTPEGGRFYEQYF. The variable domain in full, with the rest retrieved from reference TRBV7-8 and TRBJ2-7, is GAGVSQSPRYKVAKRGQDVALRCDPISGHVSLFWYQQALGQGPEFLTYFQNEAQLDKSGLPSDRFFAERPEGSVSTLKIQRTQQEDSAVYLCASSTPEGGRFYEQYFGPGTRLTVT.

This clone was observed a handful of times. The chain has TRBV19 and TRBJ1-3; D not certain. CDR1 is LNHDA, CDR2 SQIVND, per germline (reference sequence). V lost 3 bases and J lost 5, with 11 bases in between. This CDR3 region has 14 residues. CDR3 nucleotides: TGTGCCAGTAGTATTAGTTCCGGGAGAAACACCATATATTTT. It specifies CASSISSGRNTIYF.

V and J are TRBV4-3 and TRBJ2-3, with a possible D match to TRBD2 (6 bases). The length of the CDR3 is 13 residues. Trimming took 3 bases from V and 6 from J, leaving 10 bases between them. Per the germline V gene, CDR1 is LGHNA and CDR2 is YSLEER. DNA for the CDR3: TGCGCCAGCAGCCACGGGGGTTCCGATACGCAGTATTTT. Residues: CASSHGGSDTQYF.

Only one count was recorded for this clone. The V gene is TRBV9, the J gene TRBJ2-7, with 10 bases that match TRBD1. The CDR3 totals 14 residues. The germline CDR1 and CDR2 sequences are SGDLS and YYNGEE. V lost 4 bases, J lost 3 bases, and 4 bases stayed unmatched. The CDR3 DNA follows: TGTGCCAGCAGCTTAGGACAGGGGGTCTACGAGCAGTACTTC. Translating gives CASSLGQGVYEQYF.

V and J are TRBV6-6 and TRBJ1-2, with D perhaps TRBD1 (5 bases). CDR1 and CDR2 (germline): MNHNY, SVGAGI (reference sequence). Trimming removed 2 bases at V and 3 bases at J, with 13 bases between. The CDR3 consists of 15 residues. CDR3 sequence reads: CASSYIGGVDYGYTF. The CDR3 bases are TGTGCCAGCAGTTACATCGGGGGTGTTGACTATGGCTACACCTTC.

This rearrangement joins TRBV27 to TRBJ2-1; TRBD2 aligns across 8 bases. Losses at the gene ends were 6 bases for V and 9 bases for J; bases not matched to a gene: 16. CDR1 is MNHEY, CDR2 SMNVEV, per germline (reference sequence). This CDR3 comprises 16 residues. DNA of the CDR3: TGTGCCAGCAGGATCACGCGGACTAGCATCGATAGTGAGCAGTTCTTC. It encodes CASRITRTSIDSEQFF.

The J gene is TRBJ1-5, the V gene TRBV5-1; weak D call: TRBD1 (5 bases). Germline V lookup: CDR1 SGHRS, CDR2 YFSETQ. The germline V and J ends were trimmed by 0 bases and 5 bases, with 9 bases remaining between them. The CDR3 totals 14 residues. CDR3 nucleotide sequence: TGCGCCAGCAGCTTGGACCCGGGGGATCAGCCCCAGCATTTT. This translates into CASSLDPGDQPQHF.

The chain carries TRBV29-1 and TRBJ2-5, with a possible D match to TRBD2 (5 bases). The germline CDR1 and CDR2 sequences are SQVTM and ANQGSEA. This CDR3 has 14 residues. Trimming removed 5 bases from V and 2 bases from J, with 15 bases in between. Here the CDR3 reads CSVTSGLTQETQYF. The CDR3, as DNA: TGCAGCGTTACCTCAGGACTGACACAAGAGACCCAGTACTTC. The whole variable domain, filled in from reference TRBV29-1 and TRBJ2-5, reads SAVISQKPSRDICQRGTSLTIQCQVDSQVTMMFWYRQQPGQSLTLIATANQGSEATYESGFVIDKFPISRPNLTFSTLTVSNMSPEDSSIYLCSVTSGLTQETQYFGPGTRLLVL.

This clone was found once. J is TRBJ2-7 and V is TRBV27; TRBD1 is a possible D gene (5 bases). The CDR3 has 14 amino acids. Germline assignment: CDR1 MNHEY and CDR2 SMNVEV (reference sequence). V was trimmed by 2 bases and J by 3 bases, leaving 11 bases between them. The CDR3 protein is CASSLAGPLYEQYF. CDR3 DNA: TGTGCCAGCAGTTTAGCAGGGCCCCTCTACGAGCAGTACTTC.

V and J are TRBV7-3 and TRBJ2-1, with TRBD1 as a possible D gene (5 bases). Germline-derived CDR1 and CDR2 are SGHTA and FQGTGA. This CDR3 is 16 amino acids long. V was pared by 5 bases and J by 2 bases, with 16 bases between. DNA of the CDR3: TGTGCCAGCAGCCCCTTGGACGTAGGGGCCTACAATGAGCAGTTCTTC. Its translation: CASSPLDVGAYNEQFF.

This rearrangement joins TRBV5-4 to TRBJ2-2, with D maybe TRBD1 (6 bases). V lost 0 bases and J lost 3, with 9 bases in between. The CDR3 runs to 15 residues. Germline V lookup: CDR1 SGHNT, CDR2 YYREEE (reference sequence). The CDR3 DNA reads TGTGCCAGCAGCTTGGGGGACACTTACACCGGGGAGCTGTTTTTT. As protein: CASSLGDTYTGELFF.

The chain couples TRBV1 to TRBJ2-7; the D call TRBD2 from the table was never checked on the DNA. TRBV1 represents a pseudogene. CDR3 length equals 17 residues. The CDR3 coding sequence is TGCACCAGCAGCCAGGCCCCTAGCGGGGGCCCCTCCTACGAGCAGTACTTC. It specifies CTSSQAPSGGPSYEQYF.